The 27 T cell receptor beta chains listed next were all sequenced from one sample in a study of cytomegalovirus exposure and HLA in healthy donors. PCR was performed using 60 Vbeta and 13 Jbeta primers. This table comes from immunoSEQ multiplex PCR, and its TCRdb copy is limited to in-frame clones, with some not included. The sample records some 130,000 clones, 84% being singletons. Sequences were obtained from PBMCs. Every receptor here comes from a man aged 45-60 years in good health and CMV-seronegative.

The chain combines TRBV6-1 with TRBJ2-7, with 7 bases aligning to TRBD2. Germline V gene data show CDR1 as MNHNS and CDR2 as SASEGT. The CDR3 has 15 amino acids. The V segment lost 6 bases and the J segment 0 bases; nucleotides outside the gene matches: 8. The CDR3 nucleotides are TGTGCCAGCAGGCACACTAGCGAGGACTCCTACGAGCAGTACTTC. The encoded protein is CASRHTSEDSYEQYF.

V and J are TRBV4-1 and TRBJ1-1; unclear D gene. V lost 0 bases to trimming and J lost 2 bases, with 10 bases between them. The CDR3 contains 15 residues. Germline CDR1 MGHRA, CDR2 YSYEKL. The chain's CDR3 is CASSQEGRGNTEAFF. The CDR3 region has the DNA TGCGCCAGCAGCCAAGAAGGCCGGGGAAACACTGAAGCTTTCTTT.

The CDR3: CASSPQGGAYNEQFF. The CDR3 coding sequence is TGTGCCAGCAGTCCTCAAGGGGGCGCCTACAATGAGCAGTTCTTC. The chain joins TRBV6-6 to TRBJ2-1; 7 positions agree with TRBD1. From germline, CDR1 is MNHNY and CDR2 SVGAGI (reference sequence). The CDR3 length is 15 residues. The junction had 6 bases not matched to a gene; V was cut back by 5 bases and J by 2 bases.

The CDR3 DNA reads TGTGCCTGGAGTGGGAGGGCACGCAATCAGCCCCAGCATTTT. It translates to CAWSGRARNQPQHF. V and J are TRBV30 and TRBJ1-5; D gene ambiguous. The V end was cut by 1 base, the J end by 2 bases, with 9 bases between. Germline values: CDR1 GTSNPN, CDR2 SVGIG (reference sequence). The CDR3 has 14 residues.

The CDR3 reads CASRLVPWGGNQPQHF. The CDR3, as DNA: TGTGCCAGTAGACTGGTTCCTTGGGGGGGCAATCAGCCCCAGCATTTT. This chain joins TRBV19 and TRBJ1-5, with D possibly TRBD1 on 5 matching bases. Trimming pared 6 bases from V and 2 bases from J, leaving 17 bases between. Looked up from germline, CDR1 is LNHDA and CDR2 is SQIVND (reference sequence). The length of the CDR3 is 16 residues. The variable domain in full, completed from reference TRBV19 and TRBJ1-5, reads DGGITQSPKYLFRKEGQNVTLSCEQNLNHDAMYWYRQDPGQGLRLIYYSQIVNDFQKGDIAEGYSVSREKKESFPLTVTSAQKNPTAFYLCASRLVPWGGNQPQHFGDGTRLSIL.

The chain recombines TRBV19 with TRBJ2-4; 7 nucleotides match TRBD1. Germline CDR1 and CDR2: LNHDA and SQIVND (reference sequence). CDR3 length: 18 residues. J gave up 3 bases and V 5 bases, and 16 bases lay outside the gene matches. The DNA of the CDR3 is TGTGCCAGTAGTCGACCCCGGGACAGTGCAGAAGACAAAAACATTCAGTACTTC. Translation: CASSRPRDSAEDKNIQYF. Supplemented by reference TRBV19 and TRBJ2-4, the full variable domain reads DGGITQSPKYLFRKEGQNVTLSCEQNLNHDAMYWYRQDPGQGLRLIYYSQIVNDFQKGDIAEGYSVSREKKESFPLTVTSAQKNPTAFYLCASSRPRDSAEDKNIQYFGAGTRLSVL.

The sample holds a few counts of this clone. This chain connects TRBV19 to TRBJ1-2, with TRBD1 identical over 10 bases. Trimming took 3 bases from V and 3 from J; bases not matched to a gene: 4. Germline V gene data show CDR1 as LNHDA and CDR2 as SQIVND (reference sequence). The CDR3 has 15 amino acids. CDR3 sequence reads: CASSIDRGHYYGYTF. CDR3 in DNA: TGTGCCAGTAGTATCGACAGGGGGCACTACTATGGCTACACCTTC.

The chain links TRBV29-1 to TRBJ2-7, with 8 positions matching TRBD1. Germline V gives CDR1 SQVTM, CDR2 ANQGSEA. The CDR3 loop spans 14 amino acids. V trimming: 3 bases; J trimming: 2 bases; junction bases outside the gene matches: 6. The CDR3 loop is CSVEIDRGTYEQYF. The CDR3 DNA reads TGCAGCGTTGAGATCGACAGGGGAACCTACGAGCAGTACTTC.

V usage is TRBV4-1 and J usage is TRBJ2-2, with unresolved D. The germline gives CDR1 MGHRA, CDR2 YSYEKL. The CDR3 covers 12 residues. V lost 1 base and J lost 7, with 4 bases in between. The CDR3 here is CASSQGSGELFF. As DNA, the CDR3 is TGCGCCAGCAGCCAAGGGAGCGGGGAGCTGTTTTTT.

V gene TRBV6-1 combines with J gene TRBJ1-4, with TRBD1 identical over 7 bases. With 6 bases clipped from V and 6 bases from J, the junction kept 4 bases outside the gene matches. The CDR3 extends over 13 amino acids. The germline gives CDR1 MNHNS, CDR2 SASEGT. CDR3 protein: CASRRQGDEKLFF. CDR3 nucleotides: TGTGCCAGCAGGAGACAGGGTGATGAAAAACTGTTTTTT.

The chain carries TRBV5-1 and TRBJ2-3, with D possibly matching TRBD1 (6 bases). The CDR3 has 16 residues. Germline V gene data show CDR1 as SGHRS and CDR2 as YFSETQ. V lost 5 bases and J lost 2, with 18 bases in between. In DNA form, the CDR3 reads TGCGCCAGCAGTCCTACAGTTGGGGGCGACACAGATACGCAGTATTTT. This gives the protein CASSPTVGGDTDTQYF.

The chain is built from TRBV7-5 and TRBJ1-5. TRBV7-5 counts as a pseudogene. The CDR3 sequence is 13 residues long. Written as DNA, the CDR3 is TGTGCCAGGGGCGGAGGCGGCAATCAGCCCCAGCATTTT. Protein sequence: CARGGGGNQPQHF.

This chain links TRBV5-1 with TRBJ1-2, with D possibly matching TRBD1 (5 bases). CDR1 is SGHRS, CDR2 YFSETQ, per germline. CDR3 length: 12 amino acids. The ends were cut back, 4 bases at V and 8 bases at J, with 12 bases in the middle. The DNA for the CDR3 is TGCGCCAGCAGCCCGCCGGGGGTCGGCTACACCTTC. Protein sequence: CASSPPGVGYTF.

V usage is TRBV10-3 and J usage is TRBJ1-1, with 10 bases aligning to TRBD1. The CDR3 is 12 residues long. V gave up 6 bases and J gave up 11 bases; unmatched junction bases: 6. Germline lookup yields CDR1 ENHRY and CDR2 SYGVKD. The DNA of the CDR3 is TGTGCCATCAGGGACGGGACAGGGGACGCTTTCTTT. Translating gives CAIRDGTGDAFF.

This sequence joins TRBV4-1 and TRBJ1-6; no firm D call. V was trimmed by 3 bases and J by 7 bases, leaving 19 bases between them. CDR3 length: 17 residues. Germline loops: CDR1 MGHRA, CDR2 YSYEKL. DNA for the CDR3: TGCGCCAGCAGCCATCCTATGGTCGCGGCCCGAAATTCACCCCTCCACTTT. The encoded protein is CASSHPMVAARNSPLHF.

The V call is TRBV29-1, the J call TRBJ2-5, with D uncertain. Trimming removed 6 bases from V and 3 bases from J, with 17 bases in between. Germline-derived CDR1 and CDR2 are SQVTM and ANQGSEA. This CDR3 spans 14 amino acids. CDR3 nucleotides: TGCAGCGTCGTCATAAACCGGTCGGAAGAGACCCAGTACTTC. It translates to CSVVINRSEETQYF.

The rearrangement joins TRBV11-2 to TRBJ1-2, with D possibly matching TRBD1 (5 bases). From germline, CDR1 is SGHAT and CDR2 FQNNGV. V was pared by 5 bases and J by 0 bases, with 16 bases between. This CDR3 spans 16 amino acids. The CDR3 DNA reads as TGTGCCAGCAGCCCCGGGGGAGGAGGAGCTAACTATGGCTACACCTTC. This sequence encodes CASSPGGGGANYGYTF. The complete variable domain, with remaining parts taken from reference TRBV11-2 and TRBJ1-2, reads EAGVAQSPRYKIIEKRQSVAFWCNPISGHATLYWYQQILGQGPKLLIQFQNNGVVDDSQLPKDRFSAERLKGVDSTLKIQPAKLEDSAVYLCASSPGGGGANYGYTFGSGTRLTVV.

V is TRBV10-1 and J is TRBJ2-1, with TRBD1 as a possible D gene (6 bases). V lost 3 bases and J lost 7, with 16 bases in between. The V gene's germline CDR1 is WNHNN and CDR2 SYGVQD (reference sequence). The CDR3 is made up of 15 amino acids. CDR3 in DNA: TGCGCCAGCAGTGAAAGGGCAGGGGATAAGAATGAGCAGTTCTTC. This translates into CASSERAGDKNEQFF.

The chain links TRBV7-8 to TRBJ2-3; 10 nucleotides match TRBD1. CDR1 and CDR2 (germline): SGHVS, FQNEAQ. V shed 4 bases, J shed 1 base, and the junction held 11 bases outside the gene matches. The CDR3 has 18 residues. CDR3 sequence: CASSSSHRGTGGTDTQYF. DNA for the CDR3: TGTGCCAGCAGCTCCAGTCACAGGGGGACAGGGGGCACAGATACGCAGTATTTT.

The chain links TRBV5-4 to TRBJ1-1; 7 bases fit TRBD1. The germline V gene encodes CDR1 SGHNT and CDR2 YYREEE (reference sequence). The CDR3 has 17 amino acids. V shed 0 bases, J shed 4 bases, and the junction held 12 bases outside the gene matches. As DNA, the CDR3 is TGTGCCAGCAGCTTGGGGGGGACAGCTTTATCGGGCACTGAAGCTTTCTTT. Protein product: CASSLGGTALSGTEAFF.

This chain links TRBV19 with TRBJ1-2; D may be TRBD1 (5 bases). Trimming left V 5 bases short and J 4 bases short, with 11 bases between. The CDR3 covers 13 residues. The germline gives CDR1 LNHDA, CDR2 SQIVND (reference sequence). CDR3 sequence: CASSPQEGYGYTF. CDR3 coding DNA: TGTGCCAGTAGTCCACAGGAAGGCTATGGCTACACCTTC.

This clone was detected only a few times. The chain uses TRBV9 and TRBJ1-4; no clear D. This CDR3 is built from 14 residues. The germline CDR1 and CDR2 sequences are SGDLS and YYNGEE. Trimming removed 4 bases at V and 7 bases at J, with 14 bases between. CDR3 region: CASSPQPVGEKLFF. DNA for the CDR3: TGTGCCAGCAGCCCGCAACCGGTCGGTGAAAAACTGTTTTTT.

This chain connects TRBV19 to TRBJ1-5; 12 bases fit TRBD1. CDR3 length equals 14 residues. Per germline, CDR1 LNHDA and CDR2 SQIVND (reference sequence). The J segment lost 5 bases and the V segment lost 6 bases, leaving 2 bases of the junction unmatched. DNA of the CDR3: TGTGCCAGTAGGGGGACAGGGGGCCATCAGCCCCAGCATTTT. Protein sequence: CASRGTGGHQPQHF.

The CDR3 bases are TGTGCCAGCAGCGTTAGCGGGGGACCCTACAATGAGCAGTTCTTC. This gives the protein CASSVSGGPYNEQFF. This chain uses TRBV7-9 with TRBJ2-1, with TRBD2 matching over 9 bases. The V gene's germline CDR1 is SEHNR and CDR2 FQNEAQ (reference sequence). The CDR3 is made up of 15 amino acids. With 5 bases clipped from V and 2 bases from J, the junction kept 4 bases outside the gene matches.

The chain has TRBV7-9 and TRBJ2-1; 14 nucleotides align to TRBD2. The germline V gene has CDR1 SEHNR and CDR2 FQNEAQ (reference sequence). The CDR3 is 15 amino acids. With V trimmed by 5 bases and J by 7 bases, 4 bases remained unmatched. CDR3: CASSPRLAGGNEQFF. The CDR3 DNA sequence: TGTGCCAGCAGCCCGCGACTAGCGGGGGGGAATGAGCAGTTCTTC. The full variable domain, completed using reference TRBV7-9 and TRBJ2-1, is DTGVSQNPRHKITKRGQNVTFRCDPISEHNRLYWYRQTLGQGPEFLTYFQNEAQLEKSRLLSDRFSAERPKGSFSTLEIQRTEQGDSAMYLCASSPRLAGGNEQFFGPGTRLTVL.

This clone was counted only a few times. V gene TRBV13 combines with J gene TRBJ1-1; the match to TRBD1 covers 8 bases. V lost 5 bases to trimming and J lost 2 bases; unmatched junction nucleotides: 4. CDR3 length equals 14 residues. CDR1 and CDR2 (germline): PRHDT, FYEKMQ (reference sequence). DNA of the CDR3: TGTGCCAGCAGCAGTGACAGGGGCAACACTGAAGCTTTCTTT. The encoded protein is CASSSDRGNTEAFF.

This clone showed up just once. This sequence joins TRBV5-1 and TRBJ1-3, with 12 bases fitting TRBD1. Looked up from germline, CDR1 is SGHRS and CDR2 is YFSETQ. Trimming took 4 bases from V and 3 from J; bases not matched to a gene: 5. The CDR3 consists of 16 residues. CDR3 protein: CASSQGQGAIGNTIYF. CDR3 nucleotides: TGCGCCAGCAGCCAGGGACAGGGGGCGATTGGAAACACCATATATTTT.